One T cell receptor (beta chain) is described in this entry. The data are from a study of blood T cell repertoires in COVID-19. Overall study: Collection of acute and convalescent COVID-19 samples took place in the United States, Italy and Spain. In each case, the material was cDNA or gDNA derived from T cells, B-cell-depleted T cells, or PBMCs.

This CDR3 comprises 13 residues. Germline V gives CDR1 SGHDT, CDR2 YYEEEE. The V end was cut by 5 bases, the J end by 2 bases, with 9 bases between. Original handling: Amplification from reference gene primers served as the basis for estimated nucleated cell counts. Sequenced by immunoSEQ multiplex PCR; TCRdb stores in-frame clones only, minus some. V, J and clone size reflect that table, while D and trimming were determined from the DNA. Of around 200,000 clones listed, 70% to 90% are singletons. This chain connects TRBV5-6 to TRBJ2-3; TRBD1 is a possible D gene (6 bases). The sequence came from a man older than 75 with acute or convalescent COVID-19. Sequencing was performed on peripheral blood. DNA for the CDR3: TGTGCCAGCAGACCGGGACACACAGATACGCAGTATTTT. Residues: CASRPGHTDTQYF.